A selection of T cell receptor beta chains follows, all from one sample in a study of cytomegalovirus exposure and HLA in healthy donors. Assay: immunoSEQ multiplex PCR; the TCRdb copy retains only in-frame clones and omits some. This table holds more than 95,000 clones, around three quarters found once. The sequencing input was PBMCs. The receptors derive from a man aged 25-45 years in good health and CMV-seropositive. CDR3s include the opening cysteine and the closing phenylalanine or tryptophan. The D gene is left open where the match is weak. Some rows have no size entry. The others give once, few or many, or a class for an expanded clone.

TRBV30,NA,TRBJ1-2,NA,TGTGCCTGGAGTCGGCAGGGAGGGTATGGCTACACCTTC,CAWSRQGGYGYTF
TRBV5-1,few,TRBJ2-5,NA,TGCGCCAGCAGCCCCGTGGCAGGGCAAGAGACCCAGTACTTC,CASSPVAGQETQYF
TRBV7-8,NA,TRBJ1-5,NA,TGTGCCAGCAGCTCGTTTATCGGGGCGGGGGATAGGAATCAGCCCCAGCATTTT,CASSSFIGAGDRNQPQHF
TRBV5-5,NA,TRBJ1-1,NA,TGTGCCAGCAGCTTGGGTAGGGCCAGGGGCTATGGGACTGAAGCTTTCTTT,CASSLGRARGYGTEAFF
TRBV9,NA,TRBJ1-1,TRBD1,TGTGCCAGCAGCGTGGGGCACGGGACAGTAAACACTGAAGCTTTCTTT,CASSVGHGTVNTEAFF
TRBV9,NA,TRBJ2-1,NA,TGTGCCAGCAGCCCGAGGAGCGGAAAGGTGGATGAGCAGTTCTTC,CASSPRSGKVDEQFF
TRBV15,NA,TRBJ2-5,TRBD2,TGTGCCACCAGCAGAGCCCGCCGACTAGCCCAAGAGACCCAGTACTTC,CATSRARRLAQETQYF
TRBV6-5,NA,TRBJ2-7,TRBD1,TGTGCCAGCAGTCCATTCACAGGGGAAGGGTACGAGCAGTACTTC,CASSPFTGEGYEQYF
TRBV13,NA,TRBJ1-1,TRBD1,TGTGCCAGCAGCTGGGGACAGGGGCCCACTGAAGCTTTCTTT,CASSWGQGPTEAFF
TRBV6-6,once,TRBJ1-2,NA,TGTGCCAGCAGTTACAGGTCAGGTGCATCGAGCTACACCTTC,CASSYRSGASSYTF
TRBV7-2,NA,TRBJ2-5,NA,TGTGCCAGCAGCACTCGGGGGGCCGGGTTCGAAGAGACCCAGTACTTC,CASSTRGAGFEETQYF
TRBV11-2,NA,TRBJ2-7,TRBD1,TGTGCCAGCAGCCGCGTTGGGACAGGGGGCTACGAGCAGTACTTC,CASSRVGTGGYEQYF
TRBV9,NA,TRBJ2-5,NA,TGTGCCAGCAGCGTAGGGGCGGGGGCTGCCCAAGAGACCCAGTACTTC,CASSVGAGAAQETQYF
TRBV7-2,NA,TRBJ2-7,NA,TGTGCCAGCAGCTTAGCGGTACAGGGTAACGAGCAGTACTTC,CASSLAVQGNEQYF
TRBV2,once,TRBJ2-3,NA,TGTGCCAGCAGTGTAGGGACAACTAGCACAGATACGCAGTATTTT,CASSVGTTSTDTQYF
TRBV27,NA,TRBJ1-1,NA,TGTGCCAGCAGTTTATCAGTCGGACAGAGGAACACTGAAGCTTTCTTT,CASSLSVGQRNTEAFF
TRBV6-1,NA,TRBJ2-3,NA,TGTGCCAGCAGTGAAGTTATGGAGACAGATACGCAGTATTTT,CASSEVMETDTQYF
TRBV5-1,NA,TRBJ2-3,NA,TGCGCCAGCAGTCCCCCATTCACAGATACGCAGTATTTT,CASSPPFTDTQYF
TRBV11-2,NA,TRBJ1-1,NA,TGTGCCAGCAGCTTAGATATGAACACTGAAGCTTTCTTT,CASSLDMNTEAFF
TRBV30,NA,TRBJ1-1,TRBD1,TGTGCCTGGAGTTTGGGACAGAGGAACACTGAAGCTTTCTTT,CAWSLGQRNTEAFF
TRBV18,NA,TRBJ2-1,NA,TGTGCCAGCTCACCGACGGACTTGGGGCAGTTCTTC,CASSPTDLGQFF
TRBV5-4,once,TRBJ2-3,NA,TGTGCCAGCAGCTTGGGAGGGACTTGGCGAGATACGCAGTATTTT,CASSLGGTWRDTQYF
TRBV29-1,NA,TRBJ1-2,TRBD1,TGCAGCGTTGGAGGGGGCCATGGTGGCTACACCTTC,CSVGGGHGGYTF
TRBV4-3,once,TRBJ2-7,NA,TGCGCCAGCAGCCAAGCGGCAGGGGCGTACTACGAGCAGTACTTC,CASSQAAGAYYEQYF
TRBV11-3,NA,TRBJ2-1,NA,TGTGCCAGCAGCTTTCGCGGCCTTTCGTCCTACAATGAGCAGTTCTTC,CASSFRGLSSYNEQFF
TRBV2,NA,TRBJ1-3,TRBD1,TGTGCCACCGGACAGGGGGCGCCAGGAAACACCATATATTTT,CATGQGAPGNTIYF
TRBV7-8,NA,TRBJ1-2,NA,TGTGCCAGCAGCACGTATATTGGGGAGGTTGGCTACACCTTC,CASSTYIGEVGYTF
TRBV4-2,few,TRBJ2-3,TRBD2,TGTGCCAGCAGCCTCGCCCAGCGGGAGAGAGCAGATACGCAGTATTTT,CASSLAQRERADTQYF
TRBV11-3,NA,TRBJ2-3,TRBD1,TGTGCCAGCAGCTTAATGGGGACAGGGGGCCTACCTAGCACAGATACGCAGTATTTT,CASSLMGTGGLPSTDTQYF
TRBV7-9,NA,TRBJ2-2,TRBD1,TGTGCCAGCAGCCCCATACGAGGGGGCGCGGACACCGGGGAGCTGTTTTTT,CASSPIRGGADTGELFF
TRBV11-2,NA,TRBJ2-7,NA,TGTGCCAGCAGTTTTGGACTACTCGCCTACGAGCAGTACTTC,CASSFGLLAYEQYF
TRBV5-1,NA,TRBJ2-2,NA,TGCGCCAGCAGCTCCGGGCTGGGGGCAACAACCGGGGAGCTGTTTTTT,CASSSGLGATTGELFF
TRBV4-3,NA,TRBJ2-7,NA,TGCGCCAGCAGCCAAGGGTCTAGCTCCTCCTACGAGCAGTACTTC,CASSQGSSSSYEQYF
TRBV6-4,few,TRBJ2-3,TRBD2,TGTGCCAGCAGATCAGCGGGGGAGGCAGATACGCAGTATTTT,CASRSAGEADTQYF
TRBV6-5,NA,TRBJ1-5,NA,TGTGCCAGCAGGACTTCGAAAAATAGCAATCAGCCCCAGCATTTT,CASRTSKNSNQPQHF